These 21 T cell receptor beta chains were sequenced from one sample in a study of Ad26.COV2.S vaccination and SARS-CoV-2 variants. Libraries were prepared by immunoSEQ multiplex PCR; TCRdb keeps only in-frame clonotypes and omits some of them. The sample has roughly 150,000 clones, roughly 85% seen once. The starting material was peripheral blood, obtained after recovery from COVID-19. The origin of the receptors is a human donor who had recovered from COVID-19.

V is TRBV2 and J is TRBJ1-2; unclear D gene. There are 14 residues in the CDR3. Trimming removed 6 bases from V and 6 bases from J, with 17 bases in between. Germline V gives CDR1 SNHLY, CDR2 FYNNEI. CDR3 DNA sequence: TGTGCCAGCAGAACCGACACGGCCGGGGATGGCTACACCTTC. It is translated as CASRTDTAGDGYTF.

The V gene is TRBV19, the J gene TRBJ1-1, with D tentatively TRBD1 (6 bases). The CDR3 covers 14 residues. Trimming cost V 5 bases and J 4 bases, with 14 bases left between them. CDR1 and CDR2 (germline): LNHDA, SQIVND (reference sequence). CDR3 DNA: TGTGCCAGTAGTTCGAAGGGGGTTCGCACTGAAGCTTTCTTT. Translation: CASSSKGVRTEAFF. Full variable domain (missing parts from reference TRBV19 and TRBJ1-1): DGGITQSPKYLFRKEGQNVTLSCEQNLNHDAMYWYRQDPGQGLRLIYYSQIVNDFQKGDIAEGYSVSREKKESFPLTVTSAQKNPTAFYLCASSSKGVRTEAFFGQGTRLTVV.

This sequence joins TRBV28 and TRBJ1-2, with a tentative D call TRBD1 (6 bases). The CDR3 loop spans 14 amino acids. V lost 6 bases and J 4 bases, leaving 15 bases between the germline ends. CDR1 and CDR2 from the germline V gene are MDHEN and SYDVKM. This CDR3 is CASSPQGISYGYTF. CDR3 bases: TGTGCCAGCAGCCCACAGGGAATCAGCTATGGCTACACCTTC.

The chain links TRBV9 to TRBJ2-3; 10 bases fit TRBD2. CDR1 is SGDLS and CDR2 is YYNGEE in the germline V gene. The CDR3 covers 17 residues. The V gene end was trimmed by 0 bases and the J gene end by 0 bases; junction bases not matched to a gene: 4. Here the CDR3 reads CASSVDERGGSTDTQYF. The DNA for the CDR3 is TGTGCCAGCAGCGTAGATGAGCGGGGGGGGAGCACAGATACGCAGTATTTT.

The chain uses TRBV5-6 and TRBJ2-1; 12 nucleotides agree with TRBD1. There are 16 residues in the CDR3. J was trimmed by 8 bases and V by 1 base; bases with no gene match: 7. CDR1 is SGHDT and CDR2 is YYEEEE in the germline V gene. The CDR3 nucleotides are TGTGCCAGCAGCTTGTTAGGGACAGGGGGCAACGATGAGCAGTTCTTC. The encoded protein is CASSLLGTGGNDEQFF.

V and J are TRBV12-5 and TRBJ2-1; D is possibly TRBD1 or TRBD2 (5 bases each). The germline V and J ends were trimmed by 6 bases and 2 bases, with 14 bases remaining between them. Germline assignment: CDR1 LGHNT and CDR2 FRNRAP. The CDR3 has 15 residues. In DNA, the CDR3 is TGTGCTAGTGGCCCGGGATGGGGCGCCTACAATGAGCAGTTCTTC. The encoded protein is CASGPGWGAYNEQFF.

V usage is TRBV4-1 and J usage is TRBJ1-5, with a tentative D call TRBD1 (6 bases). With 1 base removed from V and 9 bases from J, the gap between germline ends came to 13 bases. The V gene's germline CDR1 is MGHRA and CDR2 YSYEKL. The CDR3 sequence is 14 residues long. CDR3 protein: CASSQVKGEGPQHF. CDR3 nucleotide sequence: TGCGCCAGCAGCCAAGTGAAGGGGGAGGGGCCCCAGCATTTT.

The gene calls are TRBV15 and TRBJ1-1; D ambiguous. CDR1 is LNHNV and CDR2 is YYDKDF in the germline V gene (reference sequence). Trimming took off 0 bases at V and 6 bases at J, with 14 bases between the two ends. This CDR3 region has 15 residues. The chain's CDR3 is CATSRDGQAFAEAFF. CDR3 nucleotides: TGTGCCACCAGCAGAGATGGCCAGGCCTTCGCTGAAGCTTTCTTT.

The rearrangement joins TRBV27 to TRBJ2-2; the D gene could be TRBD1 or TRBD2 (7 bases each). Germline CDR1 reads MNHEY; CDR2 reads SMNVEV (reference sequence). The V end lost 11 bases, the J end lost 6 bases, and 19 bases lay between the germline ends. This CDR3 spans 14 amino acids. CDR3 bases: TGTGCCTCCCGGGGAGGGGGCTATGCCGGGGAGCTGTTTTTT. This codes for CASRGGGYAGELFF.

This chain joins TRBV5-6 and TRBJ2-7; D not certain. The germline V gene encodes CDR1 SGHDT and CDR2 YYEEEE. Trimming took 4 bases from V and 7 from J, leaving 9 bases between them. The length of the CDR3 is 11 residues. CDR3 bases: TGTGCCAGCAGCGCTGAGTTGGAGCAGTACTTC. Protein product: CASSAELEQYF.

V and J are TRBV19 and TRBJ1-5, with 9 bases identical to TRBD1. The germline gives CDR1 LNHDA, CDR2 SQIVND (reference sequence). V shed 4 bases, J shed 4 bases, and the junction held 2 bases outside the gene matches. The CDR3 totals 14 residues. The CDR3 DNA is TGTGCCAGTAGTAAAGGACAGGGGAATCAGCCCCAGCATTTT. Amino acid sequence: CASSKGQGNQPQHF.

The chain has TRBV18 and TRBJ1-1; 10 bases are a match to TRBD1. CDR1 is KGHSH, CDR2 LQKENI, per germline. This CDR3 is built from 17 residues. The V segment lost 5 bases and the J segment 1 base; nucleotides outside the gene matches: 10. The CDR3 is CASSRAGQGIGNTEAFF. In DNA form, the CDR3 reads TGTGCCAGCTCAAGGGCGGGACAGGGGATCGGGAACACTGAAGCTTTCTTT. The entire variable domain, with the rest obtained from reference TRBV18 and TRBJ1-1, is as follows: NAGVMQNPRHLVRRRGQEARLRCSPMKGHSHVYWYRQLPEEGLKFMVYLQKENIIDESGMPKERFSAEFPKEGPSILRIQQVVRGDSAAYFCASSRAGQGIGNTEAFFGQGTRLTVV.

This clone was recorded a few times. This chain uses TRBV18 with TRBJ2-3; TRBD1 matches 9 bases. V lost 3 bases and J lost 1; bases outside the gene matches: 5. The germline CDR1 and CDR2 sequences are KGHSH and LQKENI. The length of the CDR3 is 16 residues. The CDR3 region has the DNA TGTGCCAGCTCACCGTCCGGGACAGGGCGCACAGATACGCAGTATTTT. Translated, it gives CASSPSGTGRTDTQYF.

CDR3 nucleotides: TGCGCCAGCGCGGCCAGGCCAACCTACGAGCAGTACTTC. This encodes CASAARPTYEQYF. The J gene is TRBJ2-7, the V gene TRBV5-1; no firm D call. V was pared by 7 bases and J by 2 bases, with 13 bases between. The CDR3 has 13 amino acids. CDR1 is SGHRS, CDR2 YFSETQ, per germline.

CDR3 protein: CASSQPQGRAGYTF. Written as DNA, the CDR3 is TGTGCCAGCAGCCAACCCCAAGGCAGGGCTGGCTACACCTTC. The chain joins TRBV3-1 (or the pseudogene TRBV3-2) to TRBJ1-2; D possibly corresponds to TRBD1 (5 bases). V shed 2 bases and J shed 7 bases, with 14 bases lying between them. Germline CDR1 reads LGHDT; CDR2 reads YNNKEL (reference sequence). The CDR3 has 14 residues.

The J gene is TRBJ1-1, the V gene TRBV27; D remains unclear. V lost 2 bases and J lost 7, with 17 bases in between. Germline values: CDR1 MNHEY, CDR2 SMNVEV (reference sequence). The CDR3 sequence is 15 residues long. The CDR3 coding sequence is TGTGCCAGCAGTTTAAACCCACGATTAACGAGTGAAGCTTTCTTT. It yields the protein CASSLNPRLTSEAFF.

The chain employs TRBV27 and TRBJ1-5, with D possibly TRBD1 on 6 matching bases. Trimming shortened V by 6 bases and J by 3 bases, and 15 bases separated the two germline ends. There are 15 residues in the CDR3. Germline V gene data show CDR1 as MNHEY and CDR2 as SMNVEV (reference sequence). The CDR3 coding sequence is TGTGCCAGCAGCCCACGCAGGGGCCTCAATCAGCCCCAGCATTTT. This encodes CASSPRRGLNQPQHF.

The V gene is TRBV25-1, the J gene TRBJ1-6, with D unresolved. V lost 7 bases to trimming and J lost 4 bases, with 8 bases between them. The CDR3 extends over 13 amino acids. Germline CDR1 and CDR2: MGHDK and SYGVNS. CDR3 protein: CASMVSYNSPLHF. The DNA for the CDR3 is TGTGCCAGCATGGTATCGTATAATTCACCCCTCCACTTT.

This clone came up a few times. CDR3 region: CASSSQGQISPLHF. CDR3 sequence (DNA): TGTGCCAGCAGCTCACAGGGTCAGATTTCACCCCTCCACTTT. The gene calls are TRBV7-9 and TRBJ1-6, with a tentative D call TRBD1 (6 bases). Germline V gene lookup returns CDR1 SEHNR and CDR2 FQNEAQ (reference sequence). V lost 4 bases and J lost 9, with 13 bases in between. CDR3 length: 14 amino acids.

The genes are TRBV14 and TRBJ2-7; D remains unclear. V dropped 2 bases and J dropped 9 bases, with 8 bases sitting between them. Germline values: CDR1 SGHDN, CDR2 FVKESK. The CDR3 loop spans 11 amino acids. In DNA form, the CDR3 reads TGTGCCAGCAGCCAACTAGAGGTGCAGTACTTC. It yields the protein CASSQLEVQYF.

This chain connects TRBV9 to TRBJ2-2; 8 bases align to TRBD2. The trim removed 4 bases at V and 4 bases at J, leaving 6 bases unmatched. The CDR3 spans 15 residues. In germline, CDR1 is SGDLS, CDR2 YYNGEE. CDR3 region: CASSSREGGTGELFF. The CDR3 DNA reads TGTGCCAGCAGCAGCCGGGAGGGGGGCACCGGGGAGCTGTTTTTT.